In this sample, the clone carrying this TCR beta chain turned up a few times. Following RNA extraction, reverse transcription yielded cDNA that acted as the sequencing template. Here immunoSEQ multiplex PCR was the method, and the copy in TCRdb shows in-frame clones only, minus some. Found here are about 280,000 clones, roughly 50% of them singletons; the top ten hold approximately 1.8%. As for treatment: oral pan-JAK inhibitor, 5-10 mg twice daily. This entry comes from a study of CD8+ T cells in alopecia areata. Study background: The SALT score measured affected scalp surface percentage in treated patients.

Per germline, CDR1 PRHDT and CDR2 FYEKMQ (reference sequence). The CDR3 extends over 15 amino acids. Trimming pared 7 bases from V and 6 bases from J, leaving 22 bases between. The gene calls are TRBV13 and TRBJ2-7; a possible D gene is TRBD2 (6 bases). Sequenced here: CD4+ T cells sorted from blood, sampled at week 24, from a patient treated with tofacitinib. This sequence originates from a human donor with alopecia areata. The CDR3 DNA is TGTGCCAGCACCTCCGTATGGGGGGATGAGGGCGAGCAGTACTTC. This gives the protein CASTSVWGDEGEQYF. The entire variable domain, with the rest obtained from reference TRBV13 and TRBJ2-7, is as follows: AAGVIQSPRHLIKEKRETATLKCYPIPRHDTVYWYQQGPGQDPQFLISFYEKMQSDKGSIPDRFSAQQFSDYHSELNMSSLELGDSALYFCASTSVWGDEGEQYFGPGTRLTVT.